This record looks at one TCR beta chain sequence and its context. Its matching antigen is unknown. This entry comes from a study of CD8 T cells in acute hepatitis C reinfection. Broader study findings: All groups preferentially used TRBV04 and TRBV06, which was not due to overrepresentation in the naive pool. NS3-1073 specific repertoires were highly diverse across all groups. Differing sequencing approaches may have limited exact matches to other epitopes.

V was pared by 3 bases and J by 10 bases, with 8 bases of the junction left unmatched. The germline V gene has CDR1 MDHEN and CDR2 SYDVKM. The CDR3 is made up of 14 amino acids. Time point specified: naive CD8 control sorted from an acute-time-point sample. Cells were stained for CD3, CD8 and CD45RO, excluding dead cells. Some clones are missing from TCRdb's copy, which holds only in-frame ones; the method was immunoSEQ multiplex PCR. In the table there are about 38,000 clones, approximately 85% of which are singletons. This TCR was sampled from a woman in her late teens or twenties who spontaneously cleared hepatitis C infection. The chain employs TRBV28 and TRBJ2-1; 8 nucleotides line up with TRBD1. Material: naive CD8+ T cells from PBMCs. DNA for the CDR3: TGTGCCAGCAGTTTCCGTGGACAGGGCCCCGAGCAGTTCTTC. Protein sequence: CASSFRGQGPEQFF.